The rows below give T cell receptor beta chains drawn from one sample of a study of naive and memory T cell subsets. TCRdb reprocessed the UMI-ligation and nested PCR reads via MiXCR and lists one record per CDR3 protein. Among tens of thousands of distinct CDR3 sequences listed, 11% were seen once. Sequenced material: skin, taken from a tuberculin skin test site. These receptors came from an adult in good health. CDR3s leave out the opening cysteine and the closing phenylalanine or tryptophan. The D gene is left open where the match is weak. Only some rows state a clone size, as once, few, many or a class for expanded clones.

D | size | V | CDR3
- | few | TRBV6-1 | ASSESLRETYTQY
- | many | TRBV7-9 | ASSLVNLGGSAYEQY
TRBD2 | many | TRBV20-1 | SASSPTSGSYADTQY
- | many | TRBV29-1 | SVEEGNTGELF
TRBD1 | - | TRBV28 | ASSLSGTASNEQF
- | few | TRBV7-9 | ASSLAGQSTDTQY
TRBD1 | many | TRBV5-1 | ATRSEGQSNNEQF
TRBD2 | few | TRBV14 | ASSQGLATYNEQF
- | many | TRBV7-9 | ASSLAGAFTDTQY
- | many | TRBV12-3/TRBV12-4 | ASSLSQNYGYT
- | many | TRBV7-6 | ASRVSGEETQY
- | many | TRBV29-1 | SVLSGGTEAF
TRBD1 | many | TRBV6-5 | ASRTWGGDREWGDTQY
TRBD1 | - | TRBV27 | ASSLLRGLNYGYT
- | - | TRBV12-3/TRBV12-4 | ASRGRDTQY
- | many | TRBV27 | ASSLLTGWASNEQF
TRBD1 | many | TRBV24-1 | ATSDSGQVYGYT
- | few | TRBV19 | ASSPAGRRDEQF
- | - | TRBV7-6 | ASSMTEGRVEAF
- | - | TRBV5-4 | ASSATGREAF
TRBD2 | many | TRBV27 | ASSPAGGAGGPGEQF
- | - | TRBV7-3 | ASSRGLGAEAF
TRBD2 | many | TRBV2 | ASNGRAYQETQY
- | few | TRBV2 | ASSERLNTGELF
- | - | TRBV13 | ASSRNQGYEQY
- | many | TRBV7-2 | ASSKTGVGNQH
- | many | TRBV20-1 | SARDFFSTQY
- | few | TRBV13 | ASSYPTDNYGYT
- | medium-sized | TRBV2 | ASSVGSSYNEQF
- | many | TRBV6-1 | ASSDRGLYQETQY
TRBD1 | - | TRBV30 | AWSVQGARSTI
- | few | TRBV3-1 | ASSSHERKEQY
- | many | TRBV5-5 | ASSILDTYQPQH
- | many | TRBV27 | ASSGYPMPDEQF
- | many | TRBV20-1 | SAPTDNYGYT
- | - | TRBV6-6 | ASSLVSATYEQY
TRBD2 | few | TRBV4-2 | ASSQELAGAYNEQF
- | medium-sized | TRBV5-1 | ASSPQPGQPNTEAF
- | many | TRBV3-1 | ASSQDLQEFTDTQY
- | few | TRBV29-1 | SVTGGVGNQPQH
TRBD2 | many | TRBV20-1 | SATEGGLASYEQY
- | many | TRBV2 | ASSPDYGNTGELF
TRBD1 | many | TRBV6-1 | ASSEGFGRGYGYT
TRBD1 | medium-sized | TRBV10-3 | AISEGLGQGINEQF
- | many | TRBV5-5 | ASSTRGGGGSDTQY
- | many | TRBV20-1 | SARDKESGQKLF
- | many | TRBV29-1 | SVIPQETQY
TRBD1 | many | TRBV20-1 | SATDRAGANVLT
- | - | TRBV2 | ASKTDHTDTQY
- | medium-sized | TRBV20-1 | SAGTASMNTEAF
TRBD1 | - | TRBV27 | ASSSGQGLDTQY
- | - | TRBV19 | ASSPQGQRGGDTQY
- | few | TRBV6-5 | ASQRARGPYGYT